Presented here are 27 T cell receptor beta chains from one specimen sequenced in a study of T cells after yellow fever vaccination. In TCRdb, the 5' RACE reads were re-called with MiXCR into one record per CDR3 protein. The sample lists fewer than 350,000 distinct CDR3 sequences, 8.5% to 9% occurring once. The sample in question was PBMCs, obtained on the day of the first yellow fever vaccination. The receptor set was obtained from a young man who received the YFV17D yellow fever vaccine.

The V and J genes are TRBV5-1 and TRBJ2-3; 9 bases fit TRBD2. Per the germline V gene, CDR1 is SGHRS and CDR2 is YFSETQ. J was trimmed by 5 bases and V by 0 bases; bases with no gene match: 10. The CDR3 has 17 amino acids. CDR3 coding DNA: TGCGCCAGCAGCTTGGAATTAGCGGGGGTCCGGGGAGATACGCAGTATTTT. Its translation: CASSLELAGVRGDTQYF.

Only a few counts were recorded for this clonotype. The chain uses TRBV20-1 and TRBJ1-1; no firm D call. This CDR3 region has 13 residues. The germline CDR1 and CDR2 sequences are DFQATT and SNEGSKA (reference sequence). The V end lost 3 bases, the J end lost 5 bases, and 13 bases lay between the germline ends. CDR3 nucleotide sequence: TGCAGTGCTAGGGCCCAGGAGGAGACTGAAGCTTTCTTT. It encodes CSARAQEETEAFF.

The chain has TRBV4-3 and TRBJ1-6; D is perhaps TRBD1 (5 bases). CDR1 is LGHNA and CDR2 is YSLEER in the germline V gene. The CDR3 extends over 13 amino acids. Trimming removed 4 bases from V and 13 bases from J, with 14 bases in between. The CDR3 DNA sequence: TGCGCCAGCAGCCCACGGGGGGGGGAGCCCCTCCACTTT. Its protein is CASSPRGGEPLHF.

In this sample, this clonotype turned up a few times. This chain connects TRBV7-2 to TRBJ1-1, with 7 positions matching TRBD1. The V gene end was trimmed by 4 bases and the J gene end by 7 bases; junction bases not matched to a gene: 6. This CDR3 has 13 amino acids. Germline CDR1 and CDR2: SGHTA and FQGNSA. The CDR3: CASSSTGTVEAFF. The CDR3 DNA reads TGTGCCAGCAGCTCCACCGGGACAGTTGAAGCTTTCTTT. Full variable domain (remainder filled in from reference TRBV7-2 and TRBJ1-1): GAGVSQSPSNKVTEKGKDVELRCDPISGHTALYWYRQSLGQGLEFLIYFQGNSAPDKSGLPSDRFSAERTGGSVSTLTIQRTQQEDSAVYLCASSSTGTVEAFFGQGTRLTVV.

This clonotype was seen more than once but under ten times. V and J are TRBV4-3 and TRBJ2-7; no definite D call. Germline V gene lookup returns CDR1 LGHNA and CDR2 YSLEER. Trimming stripped 6 bases from V and 2 bases from J, with 8 bases between. The CDR3 loop spans 12 amino acids. DNA of the CDR3: TGCGCCAGCAGAACTCGCCCCTACGAGCAGTACGTC. It translates to CASRTRPYEQYV.

V is TRBV5-6 and J is TRBJ2-1; a possible D gene is TRBD2 (5 bases). The germline CDR1 and CDR2 sequences are SGHDT and YYEEEE. The CDR3 contains 15 residues. Trimming removed 0 bases at V and 10 bases at J, with 17 bases between. The CDR3 spells CASSLGVPSSREQFF. CDR3 nucleotide sequence: TGTGCCAGCAGCTTGGGGGTTCCTAGCTCGCGGGAGCAGTTCTTC.

The chain is built from TRBV6-1 and TRBJ2-3; 10 bases map to TRBD2. Germline V gene sequence: CDR1 MNHNS, CDR2 SASEGT. The trim removed 6 bases at V and 2 bases at J, leaving 8 bases unmatched. The CDR3 consists of 16 residues. This CDR3 reads CASSPGLAAYTDTQYF. The CDR3 DNA reads TGTGCCAGCAGCCCCGGACTAGCGGCCTACACAGATACGCAGTATTTT.

This clonotype showed up just once. The chain carries TRBV19 and TRBJ2-1; D remains unclear. The CDR3 extends over 12 amino acids. With 0 bases removed from V and 7 bases from J, the gap between germline ends came to 4 bases. Germline V gives CDR1 LNHDA, CDR2 SQIVND (reference sequence). DNA for the CDR3: TGTGCCAGTAGTATAGAGACAAATGAGCAGTTCTTC. It is translated as CASSIETNEQFF.

The chain links TRBV15 to TRBJ1-5; maybe TRBD1 (6 bases). CDR1 and CDR2 from the germline V gene are LNHNV and YYDKDF (reference sequence). The CDR3 consists of 14 residues. V gave up 8 bases and J gave up 3 bases, with 14 bases separating them. CDR3 in DNA: TGTGCCACCCAATCGCACAGGGACAATCAGCCCCAGCATTTT. Protein: CATQSHRDNQPQHF.

This clonotype showed up many times. The V gene is TRBV5-1, the J gene TRBJ2-5; a weak D match, TRBD1 (6 bases). This CDR3 is built from 15 residues. Germline V lookup: CDR1 SGHRS, CDR2 YFSETQ. V lost 1 base, J lost 3 bases, and 13 bases lay in between. CDR3: CASSLSRRTEETQYF. The CDR3 DNA reads as TGCGCCAGCAGCTTGTCGCGAAGGACAGAAGAGACCCAGTACTTC.

This clonotype occurred a few times. This chain joins TRBV9 and TRBJ2-3; D perhaps matches TRBD1 (6 bases). The CDR3 spans 16 residues. The V gene's germline CDR1 is SGDLS and CDR2 YYNGEE. The ends were cut back, 0 bases at V and 8 bases at J, with 19 bases in the middle. CDR3 sequence reads: CASSVGNPGTYGTQYF. The CDR3 DNA sequence: TGTGCCAGCAGCGTAGGCAACCCGGGGACATATGGTACGCAGTATTTT.

The genes are TRBV5-1 and TRBJ2-1, with 12 bases fitting TRBD2. J lost 9 bases, V lost 0 bases, and 7 bases had no gene match. Germline CDR1 reads SGHRS; CDR2 reads YFSETQ. The CDR3 length is 16 residues. The CDR3 region has the DNA TGCGCCAGCAGCTTGGATCTAGCGGGGGGGCCCGGTGAGCAGTTCTTC. The encoded protein is CASSLDLAGGPGEQFF.

This clonotype was counted between two and nine times. This chain joins TRBV20-1 and TRBJ2-3; D may be TRBD1 or TRBD2 (6 bases each). This CDR3 is built from 15 residues. Germline-derived CDR1 and CDR2 are DFQATT and SNEGSKA (reference sequence). V was cut by 0 bases and J by 6 bases, with 16 bases left in between. The CDR3 is CSARDRIRGGDTQYF. DNA for the CDR3: TGCAGTGCTAGAGATCGAATCAGAGGGGGGGATACGCAGTATTTT.

The chain recombines TRBV29-1 with TRBJ2-5; tentatively, D is TRBD1 or TRBD2 (6 bases each). This CDR3 region has 15 residues. Germline CDR1 reads SQVTM; CDR2 reads ANQGSEA. V was cut by 6 bases and J by 3 bases, with 20 bases left in between. This CDR3 is CSVEGGRGGEETQYF. CDR3 in DNA: TGCAGCGTCGAGGGGGGTAGAGGGGGAGAAGAGACCCAGTACTTC. The variable domain in full, completed from reference TRBV29-1 and TRBJ2-5, reads SAVISQKPSRDICQRGTSLTIQCQVDSQVTMMFWYRQQPGQSLTLIATANQGSEATYESGFVIDKFPISRPNLTFSTLTVSNMSPEDSSIYLCSVEGGRGGEETQYFGPGTRLLVL.

The chain carries TRBV20-1 and TRBJ1-1; maybe TRBD1 (6 bases). The CDR3 is 13 amino acids. The germline V and J ends were trimmed by 2 bases and 3 bases, with 10 bases remaining between them. Looked up from germline, CDR1 is DFQATT and CDR2 is SNEGSKA (reference sequence). CDR3 region: CSARTPGDTEAFF. Here the CDR3 DNA reads TGCAGTGCTAGAACCCCAGGGGACACTGAAGCTTTCTTT.

This clonotype was counted many times. As DNA, the CDR3 is TGTGCCAGCAGTCTAGGGGCGGGACTAGCGGGGTTCTTC. This codes for CASSLGAGLAGFF. The chain is built from TRBV7-2 and TRBJ2-1, with 12 bases fitting TRBD2. With 6 bases clipped from V and 15 bases from J, the junction kept 9 bases outside the gene matches. The CDR3 covers 13 residues. Germline V gives CDR1 SGHTA, CDR2 FQGNSA.

Many counts were recorded for this clonotype. This chain uses TRBV20-1 with TRBJ2-7; D may be TRBD2 (5 bases). The CDR3 contains 13 residues. The germline CDR1 and CDR2 sequences are DFQATT and SNEGSKA (reference sequence). V dropped 0 bases and J dropped 6 bases, with 12 bases sitting between them. The DNA of the CDR3 is TGCAGTGCTAGAGATTGGGCGGCGGGCGAGCAGTACTTC. Amino acids: CSARDWAAGEQYF.

This clonotype was recorded at least ten times. The chain is built from TRBV7-2 and TRBJ2-5, with D unresolved. The CDR3 has 15 residues. From germline, CDR1 is SGHTA and CDR2 FQGNSA. V was cut by 1 base and J by 2 bases, with 11 bases left in between. The CDR3 bases are TGTGCCAGCAGCTTAGGTTACGGGCCACAAGAGACCCAGTACTTC. Its protein product is CASSLGYGPQETQYF.

The DNA for the CDR3 is TGTGCCAGCAGTTACCCCCCTCAGGTTATTCGGGGAGCCTCGGATGAGCAGTTCTTC. Encoded protein: CASSYPPQVIRGASDEQFF. This sequence joins TRBV6-5 and TRBJ2-1; D perhaps matches TRBD2 (5 bases). Deletions cut 2 bases from V and 8 bases from J, with 28 bases between. This CDR3 contains 19 residues. Germline assignment: CDR1 MNHEY and CDR2 SVGAGI.

V and J are TRBV5-6 and TRBJ1-2; D is unresolved. CDR3 length: 14 residues. Trimming cost V 1 base and J 4 bases, with 11 bases left between them. Germline values: CDR1 SGHDT, CDR2 YYEEEE. As DNA, the CDR3 is TGTGCCAGCAGCTTGCAAGCTGCCGTCTATGGCTACACCTTC. Translated, it gives CASSLQAAVYGYTF.

Notes on this clonotype: Germline is not matched at one junction end, which may reflect a read error. V and J are TRBV7-7 and TRBJ1-4; D gene uncertain. The CDR3 totals 13 residues. Germline V gene sequence: CDR1 SSHAT, CDR2 FNYEAQ (reference sequence). The CDR3 DNA follows: TGTGCTAGCAGCCAATCAACTAATGAAAAACTGTTTTTT. The encoded protein is CASSQSTNEKLFF.

This clonotype was counted only a few times. The chain couples TRBV7-2 to TRBJ2-7; D is perhaps TRBD2 (6 bases). The CDR3 is made up of 15 amino acids. From germline, CDR1 is SGHTA and CDR2 FQGNSA. The V gene lost 1 base and the J gene lost 4 bases, with 14 bases spanning the gap. Here the CDR3 reads CASSLVSGRWYEQYV. CDR3 coding DNA: TGTGCCAGCAGCTTAGTTTCGGGGAGGTGGTACGAGCAGTACGTC.

The V gene is TRBV7-2, the J gene TRBJ1-1; D is undetermined. V shed 1 base and J shed 4 bases, with 10 bases lying between them. Germline CDR1 and CDR2: SGHTA and FQGNSA. The CDR3 covers 14 residues. The DNA of the CDR3 is TGTGCCAGCAGCTTAGGCCAGGAACGCACTGAAGCTTTCTTT. Translation gives CASSLGQERTEAFF. Full variable domain (remainder filled in from reference TRBV7-2 and TRBJ1-1): GAGVSQSPSNKVTEKGKDVELRCDPISGHTALYWYRQSLGQGLEFLIYFQGNSAPDKSGLPSDRFSAERTGGSVSTLTIQRTQQEDSAVYLCASSLGQERTEAFFGQGTRLTVV.

This clonotype was picked up a small number of times. The V call is TRBV9, the J call TRBJ2-1, with D uncertain. CDR1 and CDR2 from the germline V gene are SGDLS and YYNGEE. The CDR3 is 15 amino acids. The V gene lost 5 bases and the J gene lost 0 bases, with 12 bases spanning the gap. As DNA, the CDR3 is TGTGCCAGCAGTGATCGATTTAGCTCCTACAATGAGCAGTTCTTC. Its translation: CASSDRFSSYNEQFF.

V gene TRBV6-1 combines with J gene TRBJ2-7, with a weak D call TRBD1 (5 bases). In germline, CDR1 is MNHNS, CDR2 SASEGT. This CDR3 comprises 14 residues. Trimming cost V 0 bases and J 4 bases, with 10 bases left between them. The CDR3 bases are TGTGCCAGCAGTGAAGCGCCAGGGTTGTACGAGCAGTACGTC. It is translated as CASSEAPGLYEQYV.

The chain links TRBV2 to TRBJ2-1; D not resolved. V was trimmed by 2 bases and J by 8 bases, leaving 4 bases between them. The CDR3 contains 11 residues. Germline V CDR1 and CDR2: SNHLY, FYNNEI. In DNA, the CDR3 is TGTGCCAGCAGTGAAATCCATGAGCAGTTCTTC. It codes for CASSEIHEQFF.

This clonotype has at least ten counts. This chain links TRBV12-3 or TRBV12-4 with TRBJ1-1, with D maybe TRBD1 (6 bases). With 8 bases removed from V and 5 bases from J, the gap between germline ends came to 18 bases. This CDR3 contains 14 residues. Here the CDR3 reads CASHPGVLATEAFF. The DNA for the CDR3 is TGTGCCAGCCATCCAGGGGTTTTGGCGACTGAAGCTTTCTTT.